These T cell receptor beta chains were read from a single sample in a study of sequential checkpoint blockade in melanoma. Method: immunoSEQ multiplex PCR; TCRdb's copy keeps in-frame clones and lacks some. The table has some 7,000 clones, about a quarter seen once. Material: tumor tissue (inferred from file names), obtained from a patient given nivolumab and ipilimumab in sequence. Source of these receptors: a human donor with melanoma. CDR3s include the opening cysteine and the closing phenylalanine or tryptophan. A D gene is named only where the DNA matches it firmly. Part of the rows lack a size; the others show once, few, many or a class for expanded clones.

d_call,j_call,v_call,clone_size,cdr3_nt,cdr3_aa
NA,TRBJ2-3,TRBV12-2,few,TGTGCAGTCCCAAGTGGGCCTACGGGGACAGATACGCAGTATTTT,CAVPSGPTGTDTQYF
NA,TRBJ2-3,TRBV6-7,NA,TGTGCCAGCACCCAAGAAGGGTTACGGGCCCCAGATACGCAGTATTTT,CASTQEGLRAPDTQYF
TRBD2,TRBJ2-1,TRBV6-8,few,TGTGCCAGCATCCTAAGGGTAGCGGGGCAAAGCTCCTACAATGAGCAGTTCTTC,CASILRVAGQSSYNEQFF
NA,TRBJ1-1,TRBV9,NA,TGTGCCAGCAGCGTAGCAGGGCCCCCTGAAGCTTTCTTT,CASSVAGPPEAFF
NA,TRBJ1-4,TRBV5-1,NA,TGCGCCAGCAGCTTGGTTCCCAGCCAGAATGAAAAACTGTTTTTT,CASSLVPSQNEKLFF
NA,TRBJ2-1,TRBV29-1,NA,TGCAGCGTTGGGGGGCAAGCCTACAATGAGCAGTTCTTC,CSVGGQAYNEQFF
NA,TRBJ1-2,TRBV11-3,few,TGTGCCAGCAGCTCCCTTGGGTTTTTAGTCTATGGCTACACCTTC,CASSSLGFLVYGYTF
NA,TRBJ1-1,TRBV7-5,many,TGTGCCAGCAGCTCAACCGGGGGGCCGGCGCCCGAAGCTTTCTTT,CASSSTGGPAPEAFF
NA,TRBJ1-3,TRBV19,NA,TGTGCCAGTAGGAAACCGGACGGACAGTCGGCTGGAAACACCATATATTTT,CASRKPDGQSAGNTIYF
TRBD2,TRBJ2-4,TRBV9,few,TGTGCCAGCAGTGAAAAGCGGGAGTTGGGAAACATTCAGTACTTC,CASSEKRELGNIQYF
TRBD1,TRBJ1-1,TRBV10-2,NA,TGCGCCAGCAGTGAGCCGCTGACAGGGCGAAGGTCTGAAGCTTTCTTT,CASSEPLTGRRSEAFF
NA,TRBJ2-1,TRBV4-1,many,TGCGCCAGCAGCCAAGTGCTAGACAAGTTTATGGCGCGTGAGCAGTTCTTC,CASSQVLDKFMAREQFF
TRBD1,TRBJ1-1,TRBV5-8,NA,TGTGCCAGCAGGAACAGGGGGCGAACTGAAGCTTTCTTT,CASRNRGRTEAFF
NA,TRBJ1-3,TRBV11-3,few,TGTGCCAGCAGCTTAACTCCCACAGGGCACGGAAACACCATATATTTT,CASSLTPTGHGNTIYF
TRBD1,TRBJ1-1,TRBV12-5,medium-sized,TGTGCCAGCACCTTTGGACAGGGGATCGGCACTGAAGCTTTCTTT,CASTFGQGIGTEAFF
NA,TRBJ1-5,TRBV7-4,few,TGTGCCAGCAGCTACGACCGGGACCGTCCCCAGCATTTT,CASSYDRDRPQHF
TRBD1,TRBJ2-3,TRBV5-1,few,TGCGCCAGCAGCATCCGGCAGCAGAGACAGGGGGCAGGAGATACGCAGTATTTT,CASSIRQQRQGAGDTQYF
NA,TRBJ2-1,TRBV19,few,TGTGCCAGTAGTAGCCTCCGGGTGTATTTGAGCTCCTACAATGAGCAGTTCTTC,CASSSLRVYLSSYNEQFF
NA,TRBJ1-5,TRBV11-3,many,TGTGCCAGCAGCCCCGGACAGAATAGCAATCAGCCCCAGCATTTT,CASSPGQNSNQPQHF
NA,TRBJ1-1,TRBV6-8,few,TGTGCCAGCAGTTACAGGTGGGACACTGAAGCTTTCTTT,CASSYRWDTEAFF
NA,TRBJ2-3,TRBV11-3,many,TGTGCCAGCAGCCCAAGAACGGCGGAACGGACAGATACGCAGTATTTT,CASSPRTAERTDTQYF
NA,TRBJ1-2,TRBV6-7,few,TGTGCCAGCAGTAAAACTTCCGTCCCGACGGGCTACACCTTC,CASSKTSVPTGYTF
TRBD2,TRBJ2-3,TRBV9,many,TGTGCCAGCACCCTTAGCGGGACCTCTGTCACAGATACGCAGTATTTT,CASTLSGTSVTDTQYF
NA,TRBJ2-3,TRBV18,NA,TGTGCCAGCCTTATGGCGGGCGGACGTCACACAGATACGCAGTATTTT,CASLMAGGRHTDTQYF
NA,TRBJ1-5,TRBV28,few,TGTGCCAGGATTGGAGGGAGGAGCAATCAGCCCCAGCATTTT,CARIGGRSNQPQHF
TRBD1,TRBJ1-1,TRBV11-3,medium-sized,TGTGCCAGCAGCTGGGGACAGCTTAACACTGAAGCTTTCTTT,CASSWGQLNTEAFF
NA,TRBJ1-2,TRBV11-3,few,TGTGCCAGCAGCGCCGAGTCCCAATGGGATGGCTACACCTTC,CASSAESQWDGYTF
NA,TRBJ1-4,TRBV11-3,NA,TGTGCCAGCAGCTCCCTAACCACCGTGGGAACTAATGAAAAACTGTTTTTT,CASSSLTTVGTNEKLFF
NA,TRBJ1-2,TRBV6-8,medium-sized,TGTGCCAGCAGTTATACAGCCAACTATGGCTACACCTTC,CASSYTANYGYTF
TRBD1,TRBJ2-5,TRBV11-3,NA,TGTGCCAGCAGCTTGAACAGGGGAAGCCAAGAGACCCAGTACTTC,CASSLNRGSQETQYF
NA,TRBJ1-1,TRBV28,NA,TGTGCCAGCAGTTTCGGATCGCATCCAGTATGGGACACTGAAGCTTTCTTT,CASSFGSHPVWDTEAFF
TRBD1,TRBJ1-1,TRBV9,few,TGTGCCAGCAGCGCGTCCGGACAGGGAGGGACTGAAGCTTTCTTT,CASSASGQGGTEAFF
TRBD1,TRBJ1-5,TRBV19,NA,TGTGCCAGTAGTAAGGGACAGCTTTATCAGCCCCAGCATTTT,CASSKGQLYQPQHF
NA,TRBJ1-1,TRBV11-3,many,TGTGCCAGCACCTCCGGGAGGAGAAACACTGAAGCTTTCTTT,CASTSGRRNTEAFF
NA,TRBJ1-1,TRBV9,few,TGTGCCAGCAGCGTGACAGTGTCAGCCACTGAAGCTTTCTTT,CASSVTVSATEAFF